The 9 T cell receptor beta chains presented below share a single source sample, sequenced in a study of Ad26.COV2.S vaccination and SARS-CoV-2 variants. Using immunoSEQ multiplex PCR, the repertoire was profiled, and TCRdb retains in-frame clones only, with some absent. The table includes around 320,000 clones, just over 85% detected once. Treatment denoted: 15 to 20 received Ad26.COV2.S at low or high dose, single or two shots; about 5 received placebo; per-sample allocation not given. The samples were gathered on day 63 after the first injection of vaccine or placebo. The sample here was peripheral blood, taken in a trial of Ad26.COV2.S vaccine versus placebo. The receptors stem from a person aged 18-60 years who received the Ad26.COV2.S COVID-19 vaccine or a placebo.

This chain uses TRBV6-2 or TRBV6-3 with TRBJ2-7, with a possible D match to TRBD2 (5 bases). From germline, CDR1 is MNHEY and CDR2 SVGEGT. This CDR3 has 15 amino acids. V was trimmed by 7 bases and J by 2 bases, leaving 18 bases between them. The CDR3 region is CASTPGGSATYEQYF. The CDR3 DNA reads TGTGCCAGCACCCCGGGCGGGTCGGCGACCTACGAGCAGTACTTC.

This clone was seen just once. The gene calls are TRBV19 and TRBJ1-5, with 7 bases fitting TRBD1. Germline-derived CDR1 and CDR2 are LNHDA and SQIVND (reference sequence). V was pared by 6 bases and J by 7 bases, with 12 bases of the junction left unmatched. The CDR3 consists of 15 residues. CDR3 in DNA: TGTGCCAGTAGACCACCGACAGGGCTTAACCAGCCCCAGCATTTT. This gives the protein CASRPPTGLNQPQHF.

This chain connects TRBV7-9 to TRBJ2-1; D is unclear. CDR1 and CDR2 (germline): SEHNR, FQNEAQ (reference sequence). CDR3 size: 15 residues. V was pared by 5 bases and J by 7 bases, with 18 bases between. As DNA, the CDR3 is TGTGCCAGCAGCACCATAGCCCCAGTCGGGAATGAGCAGTTCTTC. This sequence encodes CASSTIAPVGNEQFF.

In nucleotides, the CDR3 is TGTGCCATCAGTGAGTCCAGGGGGCCTGGGGCCAACGTCCTGACTTTC. Its translation is CAISESRGPGANVLTF. The chain links TRBV10-3 to TRBJ2-6; 8 bases match TRBD1. V shed 0 bases, J shed 2 bases, and the junction held 0 bases outside the gene matches. This CDR3 is built from 16 residues. CDR1 and CDR2 (germline): ENHRY, SYGVKD.

This chain links TRBV30 with TRBJ2-7; 7 bases align to TRBD1. The germline V gene encodes CDR1 GTSNPN and CDR2 SVGIG (reference sequence). The CDR3 runs to 13 residues. V was pared by 3 bases and J by 2 bases, with 4 bases of the junction left unmatched. Here the CDR3 reads CAWRLTGTYEQYF. The CDR3 DNA sequence: TGTGCCTGGAGGTTGACAGGGACCTACGAGCAGTACTTC. Using reference TRBV30 and TRBJ2-7 for the parts outside the CDR3, the full variable domain is SQTIHQWPATLVQPVGSPLSLECTVEGTSNPNLYWYRQAAGRGLQLLFYSVGIGQISSEVPQNLSASRPQDRQFILSSKKLLLSDSGFYLCAWRLTGTYEQYFGPGTRLTVT.

The chain employs TRBV14 and TRBJ1-2; D is undetermined. CDR3 length equals 15 residues. Germline values: CDR1 SGHDN, CDR2 FVKESK. Trimming pared 4 bases from V and 3 bases from J, leaving 15 bases between. Here the CDR3 DNA reads TGTGCCAGCAGCCCACTGATAATGACCGACTATGGCTACACCTTC. Translating it yields CASSPLIMTDYGYTF. The full variable domain, rest sourced from reference TRBV14 and TRBJ1-2, is EAGVTQFPSHSVIEKGQTVTLRCDPISGHDNLYWYRRVMGKEIKFLLHFVKESKQDESGMPNNRFLAERTGGTYSTLKVQPAELEDSGVYFCASSPLIMTDYGYTFGSGTRLTVV.

The genes are TRBV19 and TRBJ1-5; 11 nucleotides match TRBD1. The CDR3 has 16 residues. The V segment lost 4 bases and the J segment 1 base; nucleotides outside the gene matches: 3. CDR1 and CDR2 (germline): LNHDA, SQIVND (reference sequence). The DNA of the CDR3 is TGTGCCAGTAGTAGGACAGGGGGCTGGAGCAATCAGCCCCAGCATTTT. This sequence encodes CASSRTGGWSNQPQHF.

The chain has TRBV6-6 and TRBJ2-2, with a tentative D call TRBD1 (5 bases). Germline V gene lookup returns CDR1 MNHNY and CDR2 SVGAGI (reference sequence). Trimming cost V 7 bases and J 1 base, with 10 bases left between them. CDR3 length: 14 residues. The CDR3 here is CASTRTGNTGELFF. The DNA for the CDR3 is TGTGCCAGCACTCGAACAGGGAACACCGGGGAGCTGTTTTTT.

V is TRBV13 and J is TRBJ1-1; D not resolved. This CDR3 spans 14 amino acids. CDR1 is PRHDT, CDR2 FYEKMQ, per germline (reference sequence). V dropped 5 bases and J dropped 1 base, with 11 bases sitting between them. CDR3 protein: CASSPVRTNTEAFF. DNA of the CDR3: TGTGCCAGCAGCCCAGTAAGAACGAACACTGAAGCTTTCTTT.